Listed below are T cell receptor beta chains from one sample, sequenced in a study of graft-versus-host responses after intestinal transplantation. TCRdb's copy holds only in-frame clones and misses some; the assay was immunoSEQ multiplex PCR. The sample holds some 9,100 clones; roughly 30% are singletons and the top ten take around 3.4%. The specimen comprised alloreactive CD4+ T cells from a mixed lymphocyte reaction culture, sampled before intestinal transplant. These receptors originate from a human patient who received an intestinal transplant. Each CDR3 is given with its conserved first and last residue. A D gene is named only where the DNA matches it firmly. The size entry is marked missing in some rows and otherwise reads once, few, many or a size class.

D gene: TRBD1
CDR3 length: 15
V gene: TRBV28
clone size: once
J gene: TRBJ1-1
CDR3 protein: CASSLSTGGRTEAFF
CDR3 DNA: TGTGCCAGCAGTTTATCCACAGGGGGGCGGACTGAAGCTTTCTTT

D gene: TRBD2
CDR3 length: 16
V gene: TRBV9
clone size: NA
J gene: TRBJ2-3
CDR3 protein: CASSDRAGSSTDTQYF
CDR3 DNA: TGTGCCAGCAGCGATCGAGCGGGATCTAGCACAGATACGCAGTATTTT

D gene: NA
CDR3 length: 14
V gene: TRBV7-9
clone size: NA
J gene: TRBJ2-3
CDR3 protein: CASSQSRETDTQYF
CDR3 DNA: TGTGCCAGCAGTCAATCGAGGGAGACAGATACGCAGTATTTT

D gene: NA
CDR3 length: 15
V gene: TRBV4-1
clone size: few
J gene: TRBJ2-2
CDR3 protein: CASSQGVGSAGELFF
CDR3 DNA: TGCGCCAGCAGCCAAGGAGTTGGTTCAGCCGGGGAGCTGTTTTTT

D gene: NA
CDR3 length: 15
V gene: TRBV4-1
clone size: few
J gene: TRBJ2-1
CDR3 protein: CASTHWGSSYNEQFF
CDR3 DNA: TGCGCCAGCACCCACTGGGGTAGCTCCTACAATGAGCAGTTCTTC

D gene: NA
CDR3 length: 16
V gene: TRBV9
clone size: NA
J gene: TRBJ2-2
CDR3 protein: CASSPRGRVAPGELFF
CDR3 DNA: TGTGCCAGCAGCCCCCGTGGCAGGGTTGCCCCCGGGGAGCTGTTTTTT

D gene: TRBD1
CDR3 length: 17
V gene: TRBV27
clone size: NA
J gene: TRBJ1-2
CDR3 protein: CASSLTQGTVPNYGYTF
CDR3 DNA: TGTGCCAGCAGTTTAACTCAAGGGACAGTCCCTAACTATGGCTACACCTTC

D gene: NA
CDR3 length: 13
V gene: TRBV5-6
clone size: few
J gene: TRBJ2-5
CDR3 protein: CASSFLVEETQYF
CDR3 DNA: TGTGCCAGCAGCTTTTTGGTAGAAGAGACCCAGTACTTC

D gene: TRBD2
CDR3 length: 15
V gene: TRBV6-1
clone size: few
J gene: TRBJ2-1
CDR3 protein: CASSSAREGSNEQFF
CDR3 DNA: TGTGCCAGCAGTTCTGCGAGGGAGGGCAGCAATGAGCAGTTCTTC

D gene: NA
CDR3 length: 14
V gene: TRBV27
clone size: NA
J gene: TRBJ1-2
CDR3 protein: CASSPYSVNYGYTF
CDR3 DNA: TGTGCCAGCAGTCCCTACTCGGTTAACTATGGCTACACCTTC

D gene: TRBD2
CDR3 length: 17
V gene: TRBV7-6
clone size: few
J gene: TRBJ2-1
CDR3 protein: CASSSTSGFSSYNEQFF
CDR3 DNA: TGTGCCAGCAGCTCGACTAGCGGGTTCAGCTCCTACAATGAGCAGTTCTTC

D gene: NA
CDR3 length: 14
V gene: TRBV6-9
clone size: few
J gene: TRBJ2-3
CDR3 protein: CASSYGPSTDTQYF
CDR3 DNA: TGTGCCAGCAGTTACGGGCCCTCCACAGATACGCAGTATTTT

D gene: NA
CDR3 length: 13
V gene: TRBV25-1
clone size: NA
J gene: TRBJ1-1
CDR3 protein: CASSEGLNTEAFF
CDR3 DNA: TGTGCTAGCAGTGAAGGCCTGAATACTGAAGCTTTCTTT

D gene: TRBD2
CDR3 length: 16
V gene: TRBV29-1
clone size: NA
J gene: TRBJ2-1
CDR3 protein: CSVEAVSGRVYNEQFF
CDR3 DNA: TGCAGCGTTGAAGCGGTTAGCGGGAGAGTCTACAATGAGCAGTTCTTC

D gene: TRBD1
CDR3 length: 16
V gene: TRBV5-1
clone size: NA
J gene: TRBJ2-7
CDR3 protein: CASSLGGDRAIGEQYF
CDR3 DNA: TGCGCCAGCAGCTTGGGAGGGGACAGGGCGATTGGCGAGCAGTACTTC

D gene: NA
CDR3 length: 13
V gene: TRBV29-1
clone size: NA
J gene: TRBJ1-2
CDR3 protein: CSVARLANYGYTF
CDR3 DNA: TGCAGCGTTGCGAGATTAGCTAACTATGGCTACACCTTC

D gene: NA
CDR3 length: 11
V gene: TRBV19
clone size: few
J gene: TRBJ2-7
CDR3 protein: CASRLGYEQYF
CDR3 DNA: TGTGCCAGCAGACTAGGCTACGAGCAGTACTTC

D gene: NA
CDR3 length: 15
V gene: TRBV27
clone size: few
J gene: TRBJ1-5
CDR3 protein: CASSPREDSNQPQHF
CDR3 DNA: TGTGCCAGCAGCCCCCGTGAGGATAGCAATCAGCCCCAGCATTTT

D gene: TRBD2
CDR3 length: 14
V gene: TRBV28
clone size: NA
J gene: TRBJ2-1
CDR3 protein: CATRVLADNNEQFF
CDR3 DNA: TGTGCCACTCGGGTACTAGCGGACAACAATGAGCAGTTCTTC

D gene: NA
CDR3 length: 14
V gene: TRBV27
clone size: NA
J gene: TRBJ1-1
CDR3 protein: CASSLLGGAAEAFF
CDR3 DNA: TGTGCCAGCAGTTTACTGGGGGGGGCCGCTGAAGCTTTCTTT

D gene: NA
CDR3 length: 14
V gene: TRBV7-6
clone size: NA
J gene: TRBJ2-3
CDR3 protein: CASSLEKFSDTQYF
CDR3 DNA: TGTGCCAGCAGCTTAGAGAAGTTCTCAGATACGCAGTATTTT

D gene: TRBD2
CDR3 length: 16
V gene: TRBV7-6
clone size: few
J gene: TRBJ2-3
CDR3 protein: CASSLAWTSGADTQYF
CDR3 DNA: TGTGCCAGCAGCTTAGCTTGGACTAGCGGGGCGGATACGCAGTATTTT

D gene: TRBD2
CDR3 length: 16
V gene: TRBV5-1
clone size: NA
J gene: TRBJ2-1
CDR3 protein: CASSLGGLAGVNEQFF
CDR3 DNA: TGCGCCAGCAGCTTGGGTGGACTAGCGGGAGTGAATGAGCAGTTCTTC

D gene: NA
CDR3 length: 16
V gene: TRBV4-2
clone size: medium-sized
J gene: TRBJ2-1
CDR3 protein: CASSQDPTPSYNEQFF
CDR3 DNA: TGTGCCAGCAGCCAAGATCCAACCCCCTCCTACAATGAGCAGTTCTTC

D gene: NA
CDR3 length: 13
V gene: TRBV7-6
clone size: few
J gene: TRBJ2-1
CDR3 protein: CASSTENYNEQFF
CDR3 DNA: TGTGCCAGCTCGACCGAAAACTACAATGAGCAGTTCTTC

D gene: TRBD2
CDR3 length: 20
V gene: TRBV6-1
clone size: few
J gene: TRBJ2-7
CDR3 protein: CASSEAGPGPLAGPSYEQYF
CDR3 DNA: TGTGCCAGCAGTGAAGCAGGGCCTGGGCCGCTAGCGGGACCTTCCTACGAGCAGTACTTC

D gene: NA
CDR3 length: 16
V gene: TRBV5-4
clone size: NA
J gene: TRBJ2-1
CDR3 protein: CASTTNRDGRNNEQFF
CDR3 DNA: TGTGCCAGCACCACAAACCGGGACGGCCGGAACAATGAGCAGTTCTTC

D gene: TRBD1
CDR3 length: 14
V gene: TRBV27
clone size: medium-sized
J gene: TRBJ1-5
CDR3 protein: CASRLTGGVQPQHF
CDR3 DNA: TGTGCCAGCAGGCTGACAGGGGGCGTTCAGCCCCAGCATTTT

D gene: TRBD1
CDR3 length: 14
V gene: TRBV6-5
clone size: NA
J gene: TRBJ1-2
CDR3 protein: CASSYSGTGNGYTF
CDR3 DNA: TGTGCCAGCAGTTACTCTGGGACAGGGAATGGCTACACCTTC

D gene: NA
CDR3 length: 13
V gene: TRBV7-9
clone size: few
J gene: TRBJ2-7
CDR3 protein: CASSLRAPAEQYF
CDR3 DNA: TGTGCCAGCAGCTTAAGGGCCCCCGCCGAGCAGTACTTC

D gene: NA
CDR3 length: 14
V gene: TRBV2
clone size: few
J gene: TRBJ2-3
CDR3 protein: CASSRTVLGDTQYF
CDR3 DNA: TGTGCCAGCAGTCGGACAGTCCTAGGAGATACGCAGTATTTT

D gene: NA
CDR3 length: 14
V gene: TRBV27
clone size: NA
J gene: TRBJ2-2
CDR3 protein: CASSISENTGELFF
CDR3 DNA: TGTGCCAGCAGTATAAGCGAGAACACCGGGGAGCTGTTTTTT